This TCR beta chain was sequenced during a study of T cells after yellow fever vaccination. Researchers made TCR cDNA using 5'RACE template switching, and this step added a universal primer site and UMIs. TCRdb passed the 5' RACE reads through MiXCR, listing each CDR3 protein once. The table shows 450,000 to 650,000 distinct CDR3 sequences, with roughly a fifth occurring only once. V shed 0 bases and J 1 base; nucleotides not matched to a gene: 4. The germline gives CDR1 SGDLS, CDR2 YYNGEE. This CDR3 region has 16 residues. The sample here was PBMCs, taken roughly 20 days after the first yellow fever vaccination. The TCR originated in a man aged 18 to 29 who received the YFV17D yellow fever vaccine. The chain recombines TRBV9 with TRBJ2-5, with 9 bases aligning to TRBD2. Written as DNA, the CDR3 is TGTGCCAGCAGCGTAGGTCTAGCGGGGAGCCAAGAGACCCAGTACTTC. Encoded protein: CASSVGLAGSQETQYF.